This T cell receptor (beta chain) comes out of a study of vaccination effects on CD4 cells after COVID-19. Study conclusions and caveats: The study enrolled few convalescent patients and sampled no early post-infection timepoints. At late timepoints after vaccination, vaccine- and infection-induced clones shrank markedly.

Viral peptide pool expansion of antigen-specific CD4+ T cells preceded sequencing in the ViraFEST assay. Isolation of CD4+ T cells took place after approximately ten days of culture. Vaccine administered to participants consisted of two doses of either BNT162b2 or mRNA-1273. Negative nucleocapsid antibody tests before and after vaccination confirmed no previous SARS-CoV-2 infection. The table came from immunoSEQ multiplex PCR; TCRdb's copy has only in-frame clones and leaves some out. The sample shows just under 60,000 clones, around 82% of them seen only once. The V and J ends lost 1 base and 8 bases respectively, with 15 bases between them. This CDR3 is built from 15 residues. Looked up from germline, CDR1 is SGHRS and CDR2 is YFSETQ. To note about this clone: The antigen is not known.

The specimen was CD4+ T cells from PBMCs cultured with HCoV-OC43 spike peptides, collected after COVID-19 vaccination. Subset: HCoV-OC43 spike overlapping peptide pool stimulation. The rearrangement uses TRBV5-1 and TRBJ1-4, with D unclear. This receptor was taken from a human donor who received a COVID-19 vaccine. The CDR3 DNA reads TGCGCCAGCAGCTTGCAAGAGGCAAGAGGGGAAAAACTGTTTTTT. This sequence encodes CASSLQEARGEKLFF.